Each of the 30 T cell receptor beta chains below was sequenced from the same sample in a study of cytomegalovirus exposure and HLA in healthy donors. The PCR used 60 Vbeta and 13 Jbeta primers. Sequencing was performed with immunoSEQ multiplex PCR; in TCRdb, only in-frame clones are kept and a portion is missing. Among 120,000 or so clones listed, 70% to 85% were seen once. Sequencing was done on a sample of PBMCs. The origin of the receptors is a man aged 35-49 years in good health and CMV-seropositive.

With regard to this clone: Its ends do not fully match the called genes, so a read error is possible. The rearrangement joins TRBV14 to TRBJ1-1, with TRBD1 as a possible D gene (5 bases). Germline V CDR1 and CDR2: SGHDN, FVKESK. The CDR3 length is 16 residues. In nucleotides, the CDR3 is TGTGCCAGCAGCCAAATCGGGGGTAAGATGAAGACTGAAGCTTTCTTT. The encoded protein is CASSQIGGKMKTEAFF. The full variable domain, completed using reference TRBV14 and TRBJ1-1, is EAGVTQFPSHSVIEKGQTVTLRCDPISGHDNLYWYRRVMGKEIKFLLHFVKESKQDESGMPNNRFLAERTGGTYSTLKVQPAELEDSGVYFCASSQIGGKMKTEAFFGQGTRLTVV.

This clone was observed once. This chain links TRBV5-1 with TRBJ1-1; 8 bases agree with TRBD1. The CDR3 totals 14 residues. Looked up from germline, CDR1 is SGHRS and CDR2 is YFSETQ. Trimming removed 3 bases from V and 4 bases from J; junction bases left unmatched: 5. The DNA for the CDR3 is TGCGCCAGCAGCTCCCGGACAGGGTCCACTGAAGCTTTCTTT. Translated: CASSSRTGSTEAFF. Together with reference TRBV5-1 and TRBJ1-1, the CDR3 gives the full variable domain: KAGVTQTPRYLIKTRGQQVTLSCSPISGHRSVSWYQQTPGQGLQFLFEYFSETQRNKGNFPGRFSGRQFSNSRSEMNVSTLELGDSALYLCASSSRTGSTEAFFGQGTRLTVV.

This clone was seen a few times. The CDR3 nucleotides are TGCAGCGTGGAGACACCTGGACTAGTCGGGGAGCTGTTTTTT. Translated: CSVETPGLVGELFF. The rearrangement joins TRBV29-1 to TRBJ2-2; 7 bases agree with TRBD2. V lost 6 bases to trimming and J lost 7 bases; unmatched junction nucleotides: 11. CDR3 size: 14 residues. CDR1 is SQVTM, CDR2 ANQGSEA, per germline.

This clone was picked up a small number of times. The genes are TRBV7-8 and TRBJ2-7; D unclear. The germline CDR1 and CDR2 sequences are SGHVS and FQNEAQ. The ends were cut back, 3 bases at V and 4 bases at J, with 4 bases in the middle. This CDR3 contains 11 residues. The CDR3: CASSFTYEQYF. In DNA, the CDR3 is TGTGCCAGCAGCTTTACTTACGAGCAGTACTTC.

The chain employs TRBV4-2 and TRBJ2-1, with 8 positions matching TRBD2. In germline, CDR1 is LGHNA, CDR2 YNFKEQ. CDR3 size: 17 residues. Trimming at V came to 6 bases and at J to 2 bases, leaving 12 bases not matched to a gene. CDR3 loop: CASSRGGTGRPYNEQFF. The CDR3 DNA sequence: TGTGCCAGCAGTCGGGGGGGTACAGGGCGCCCCTACAATGAGCAGTTCTTC.

V usage is TRBV5-8 and J usage is TRBJ2-7; D gene uncertain. V lost 1 base and J lost 3, with 8 bases in between. CDR3 length equals 13 residues. Germline V gene data show CDR1 as SGHTS and CDR2 as YDEGEE. CDR3 bases: TGTGCCAGCAGCTTGCGCGCGGACTACGAGCAGTACTTC. This encodes CASSLRADYEQYF.

The genes are TRBV7-8 and TRBJ2-5; unclear D gene. V gave up 6 bases and J gave up 0 bases, with 17 bases separating them. This CDR3 is built from 16 residues. The germline CDR1 and CDR2 sequences are SGHVS and FQNEAQ. As DNA, the CDR3 is TGTGCCAGCAGTCGCATCTGGGCAGGCTACCAAGAGACCCAGTACTTC. Residues: CASSRIWAGYQETQYF.

There are a few counts of this clone. The chain links TRBV9 to TRBJ1-1; 8 nucleotides align to TRBD1. After removal of 3 bases from V and 5 bases from J, the junction contained 9 bases not matched to a gene. Germline V gene lookup returns CDR1 SGDLS and CDR2 YYNGEE. The CDR3 consists of 15 residues. This chain's CDR3 is CASSAYRGVATEAFF. DNA for the CDR3: TGTGCCAGCAGCGCTTACAGGGGGGTAGCTACTGAAGCTTTCTTT.

This chain links TRBV7-2 with TRBJ1-1; D remains unclear. This CDR3 is 13 amino acids long. Between the trimmed V and J ends, which lost 3 bases and 10 bases, there was a span of 15 bases. CDR1 is SGHTA and CDR2 is FQGNSA in the germline V gene. The CDR3 nucleotides read TGTGCCAGCAGCTTCCCGGATGGTGGAGGAGCTTTCTTT. This gives the protein CASSFPDGGGAFF.

The chain employs TRBV6-5 and TRBJ1-2, with 9 nucleotides matching TRBD1. CDR1 is MNHEY, CDR2 SVGAGI, per germline. CDR3 length: 14 amino acids. The trim removed 5 bases at V and 5 bases at J, leaving 6 bases unmatched. CDR3: CASSPPGQGYGYTF. In DNA form, the CDR3 reads TGTGCCAGCAGTCCTCCGGGACAGGGATATGGCTACACCTTC.

With regard to this clone: The junction and the germline gene differ at one end; a read error may be behind it. This chain links TRBV7-9 with TRBJ2-6, with 7 bases matching TRBD1. CDR3 length: 18 residues. Germline V gives CDR1 SEHNR, CDR2 FQNEAQ (reference sequence). Here the CDR3 DNA reads TGTTCCAGCAGCTCTTCGGGACAGTCCCGCTCTGGGGCCAACGTCCTGACTTTC. Translation gives CSSSSSGQSRSGANVLTF.

This clone was picked up a small number of times. The chain couples TRBV5-1 to TRBJ2-1; 13 bases match TRBD2. Germline values: CDR1 SGHRS, CDR2 YFSETQ. The CDR3 length is 18 residues. The V segment lost 4 bases and the J segment 1 base; nucleotides outside the gene matches: 8. CDR3 in amino acids: CASSLTGTSGVSYNEQFF. In DNA form, the CDR3 reads TGCGCCAGCAGCCTGACCGGGACTAGCGGGGTTTCCTACAATGAGCAGTTCTTC. The full variable domain, its missing parts supplied by reference TRBV5-1 and TRBJ2-1, is KAGVTQTPRYLIKTRGQQVTLSCSPISGHRSVSWYQQTPGQGLQFLFEYFSETQRNKGNFPGRFSGRQFSNSRSEMNVSTLELGDSALYLCASSLTGTSGVSYNEQFFGPGTRLTVL.

The chain joins TRBV4-3 to TRBJ2-1, with TRBD2 as a possible D gene (5 bases). CDR3 length: 15 amino acids. The germline V gene encodes CDR1 LGHNA and CDR2 YSLEER. Trimming took off 3 bases at V and 2 bases at J, with 11 bases between the two ends. In nucleotides, the CDR3 is TGCGCCAGCAGCCATTCTAGCAGCGCCTACAATGAGCAGTTCTTC. This codes for CASSHSSSAYNEQFF.

V and J are TRBV11-2 and TRBJ1-2; D gene uncertain. Germline-derived CDR1 and CDR2 are SGHAT and FQNNGV. The CDR3 consists of 13 residues. V gave up 1 base and J gave up 4 bases, with 7 bases separating them. CDR3: CASSLGALYGYTF. The CDR3 bases are TGTGCCAGCAGCTTAGGAGCCCTCTATGGCTACACCTTC.

Points on this clone: This sample also contains other DNA sequences that code for the same CDR3. The chain carries TRBV6-5 and TRBJ2-7, with 9 bases lining up with TRBD1. The CDR3 runs to 14 residues. Looked up from germline, CDR1 is MNHEY and CDR2 is SVGAGI. The V gene end was trimmed by 2 bases and the J gene end by 3 bases; junction bases not matched to a gene: 2. The CDR3 is CASSYGTGIYEQYF. CDR3 DNA: TGTGCCAGCAGTTACGGGACAGGGATCTACGAGCAGTACTTC.

This clone appeared once. The rearrangement links TRBV7-2 to TRBJ1-4; TRBD1 agrees at 8 bases. CDR1 SGHTA and CDR2 FQGNSA come from the germline V gene. This CDR3 has 14 amino acids. Germline trimming cut 1 base from V and 7 bases from J; bases unmatched to any gene: 2. CDR3: CASSLVDRVEKLFF. The CDR3 nucleotides read TGTGCCAGCAGCTTAGTGGACAGGGTTGAAAAACTGTTTTTT.

This chain connects TRBV4-2 to TRBJ1-1; no reliable D call. The CDR3 is 15 residues long. Germline loops: CDR1 LGHNA, CDR2 YNFKEQ. The V and J ends lost 2 bases and 4 bases respectively, with 14 bases between them. The CDR3 DNA reads as TGTGCCAGCAGCCAAACGGGGATCGGTCGCACTGAAGCTTTCTTT. Translation gives CASSQTGIGRTEAFF.

V is TRBV2 and J is TRBJ2-2; a weak D match, TRBD2 (6 bases). V was shortened by 6 bases and J by 0 bases, with 17 bases between the two germline ends. From germline, CDR1 is SNHLY and CDR2 FYNNEI. CDR3 length equals 17 residues. This CDR3 reads CASSPSRGRSNTGELFF. Written as DNA, the CDR3 is TGTGCCAGCAGCCCCAGTCGGGGGAGGTCGAACACCGGGGAGCTGTTTTTT.

The chain couples TRBV30 to TRBJ1-2; D is unresolved. The CDR3 covers 13 residues. CDR1 and CDR2 from the germline V gene are GTSNPN and SVGIG (reference sequence). V gave up 2 bases and J gave up 0 bases, with 7 bases separating them. CDR3 protein: CAWSSTANYGYTF. The CDR3 DNA sequence: TGTGCCTGGAGTAGCACGGCTAACTATGGCTACACCTTC.

The chain combines TRBV5-5 with TRBJ1-4; 9 nucleotides align to TRBD1. After removal of 3 bases from V and 8 bases from J, the junction contained 11 bases not matched to a gene. CDR3 size: 16 residues. From germline, CDR1 is SGHKS and CDR2 YYEKEE (reference sequence). The CDR3 DNA follows: TGTGCCAGCAGCTACCGGCGACAGGGGGTTTTCGAAAAACTGTTTTTT. Its translation: CASSYRRQGVFEKLFF. The full variable domain, its missing parts supplied by reference TRBV5-5 and TRBJ1-4, is DAGVTQSPTHLIKTRGQQVTLRCSPISGHKSVSWYQQVLGQGPQFIFQYYEKEERGRGNFPDRFSARQFPNYSSELNVNALLLGDSALYLCASSYRRQGVFEKLFFGSGTQLSVL.

The rearrangement uses TRBV6-5 and TRBJ2-3; D ambiguous. In germline, CDR1 is MNHEY, CDR2 SVGAGI. The germline V and J ends were trimmed by 0 bases and 3 bases, with 10 bases remaining between them. CDR3 length: 15 amino acids. This chain's CDR3 is CASSYSGPRTDTQYF. Here the CDR3 DNA reads TGTGCCAGCAGTTACTCCGGTCCTCGGACAGATACGCAGTATTTT.

The V and J genes are TRBV5-1 and TRBJ2-2, with 14 bases aligning to TRBD2. Germline-derived CDR1 and CDR2 are SGHRS and YFSETQ. V lost 4 bases and J lost 2; bases outside the gene matches: 4. The CDR3 contains 17 residues. The CDR3 loop reads CASSTGLAGGNTGELFF. CDR3 DNA sequence: TGCGCCAGCAGCACCGGACTAGCGGGGGGTAACACCGGGGAGCTGTTTTTT.

The chain uses TRBV29-1 and TRBJ2-1, with 16 bases fitting TRBD2. The CDR3 runs to 17 residues. Germline CDR1 SQVTM, CDR2 ANQGSEA. With V trimmed by 6 bases and J by 4 bases, 9 bases remained unmatched. The CDR3 coding sequence is TGCAGCGTAACCGGGACTAGCGGGAGGGCCCTGTACAATGAGCAGTTCTTC. Amino acids: CSVTGTSGRALYNEQFF.

This clone was recorded once. The rearrangement links TRBV29-1 to TRBJ2-5, with TRBD2 as a possible D gene (7 bases). Looked up from germline, CDR1 is SQVTM and CDR2 is ANQGSEA. Trimming pared 3 bases from V and 7 bases from J, leaving 15 bases between. The CDR3 extends over 13 amino acids. This chain's CDR3 is CSVDPAGEGTQYF. The DNA of the CDR3 is TGCAGCGTTGACCCGGCAGGGGAGGGGACCCAGTACTTC.

This sequence joins TRBV5-4 and TRBJ2-2; no definite D call. Looked up from germline, CDR1 is SGHNT and CDR2 is YYREEE (reference sequence). The CDR3 has 14 residues. Trimming pared 5 bases from V and 0 bases from J, leaving 8 bases between. CDR3 sequence (DNA): TGTGCCAGCAGTTCGAGCCCGAACACCGGGGAGCTGTTTTTT. Protein product: CASSSSPNTGELFF. Supplemented by reference TRBV5-4 and TRBJ2-2, the full variable domain reads ETGVTQSPTHLIKTRGQQVTLRCSSQSGHNTVSWYQQALGQGPQFIFQYYREEENGRGNFPPRFSGLQFPNYSSELNVNALELDDSALYLCASSSSPNTGELFFGEGSRLTVL.

The V call is TRBV10-1, the J call TRBJ2-5; D possibly corresponds to TRBD1 (6 bases). Deletions cut 7 bases from V and 4 bases from J, with 16 bases between. The CDR3 sequence is 14 residues long. Germline V lookup: CDR1 WNHNN, CDR2 SYGVQD (reference sequence). Here the CDR3 reads CASIHTSRGETQYF. Written as DNA, the CDR3 is TGCGCCAGCATACACACCTCCAGGGGAGAGACCCAGTACTTC.

J is TRBJ2-7 and V is TRBV13; tentatively, D is TRBD1 (6 bases). The ends were cut back, 3 bases at V and 7 bases at J, with 13 bases in the middle. This CDR3 contains 13 residues. Germline CDR1 PRHDT, CDR2 FYEKMQ (reference sequence). The CDR3 protein is CASSFSSGVEQYF. In DNA form, the CDR3 reads TGTGCCAGCAGCTTCTCCTCAGGGGTAGAGCAGTACTTC.

J is TRBJ2-7 and V is TRBV7-2, with 14 bases that match TRBD2. The CDR3 totals 15 residues. With 5 bases clipped from V and 6 bases from J, the junction kept 6 bases outside the gene matches. Germline-derived CDR1 and CDR2 are SGHTA and FQGNSA. CDR3 region: CASSPTSGRESEQYF. For the CDR3, the DNA is TGTGCCAGCAGCCCGACTAGCGGGAGGGAAAGCGAGCAGTACTTC.

This clone was observed a handful of times. V and J are TRBV4-2 and TRBJ2-1; 11 positions agree with TRBD2. V gave up 4 bases and J gave up 7 bases; unmatched junction bases: 9. Germline lookup yields CDR1 LGHNA and CDR2 YNFKEQ. The CDR3 length is 16 residues. The CDR3 protein is CASSLRGTSGANEQFF. CDR3 sequence (DNA): TGTGCCAGCAGCCTGCGGGGGACTAGCGGCGCGAATGAGCAGTTCTTC.

The chain recombines TRBV25-1 with TRBJ2-1; D unresolved. The CDR3 totals 15 residues. The V end lost 1 base, the J end lost 7 bases, and 14 bases lay between the germline ends. CDR1 is MGHDK, CDR2 SYGVNS, per germline. This CDR3 reads CASSEFRGRANEQFF. CDR3 sequence (DNA): TGTGCCAGCAGTGAATTCCGTGGCCGTGCTAATGAGCAGTTCTTC.